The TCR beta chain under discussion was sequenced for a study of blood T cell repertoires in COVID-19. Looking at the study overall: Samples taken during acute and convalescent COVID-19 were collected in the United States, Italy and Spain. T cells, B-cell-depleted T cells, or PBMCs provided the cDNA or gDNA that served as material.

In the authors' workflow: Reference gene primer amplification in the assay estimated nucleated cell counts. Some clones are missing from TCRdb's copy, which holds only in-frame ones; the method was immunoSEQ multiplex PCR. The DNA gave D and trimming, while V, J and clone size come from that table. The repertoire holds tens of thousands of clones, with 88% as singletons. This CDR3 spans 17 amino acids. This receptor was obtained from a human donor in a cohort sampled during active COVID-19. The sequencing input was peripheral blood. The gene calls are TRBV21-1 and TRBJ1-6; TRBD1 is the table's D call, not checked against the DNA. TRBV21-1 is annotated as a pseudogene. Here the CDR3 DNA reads TGTGCCAGCAGCAGCCAGGGGGCGTCGTGTGCGGATTCACCCCTCCACTTT. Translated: CASSSQGASCADSPLHF.